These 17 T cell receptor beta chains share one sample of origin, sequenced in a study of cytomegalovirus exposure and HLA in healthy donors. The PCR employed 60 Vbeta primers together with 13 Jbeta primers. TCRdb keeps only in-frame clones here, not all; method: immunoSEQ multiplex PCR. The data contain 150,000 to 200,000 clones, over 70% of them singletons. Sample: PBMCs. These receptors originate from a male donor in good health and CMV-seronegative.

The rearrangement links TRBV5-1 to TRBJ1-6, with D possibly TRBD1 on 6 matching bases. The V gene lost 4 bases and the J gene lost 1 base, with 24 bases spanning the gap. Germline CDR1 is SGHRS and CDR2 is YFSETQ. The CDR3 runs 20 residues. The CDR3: CASSHEEDLSGDSYNSPLHF. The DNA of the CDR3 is TGCGCCAGCAGCCATGAAGAGGATTTATCAGGGGATTCCTATAATTCACCCCTCCACTTT.

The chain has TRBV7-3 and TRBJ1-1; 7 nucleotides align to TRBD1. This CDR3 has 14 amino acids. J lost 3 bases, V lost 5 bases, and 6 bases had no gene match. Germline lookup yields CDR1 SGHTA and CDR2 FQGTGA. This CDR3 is CASSQQGWDTEAFF. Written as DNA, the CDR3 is TGTGCCAGCAGCCAACAGGGGTGGGACACTGAAGCTTTCTTT.

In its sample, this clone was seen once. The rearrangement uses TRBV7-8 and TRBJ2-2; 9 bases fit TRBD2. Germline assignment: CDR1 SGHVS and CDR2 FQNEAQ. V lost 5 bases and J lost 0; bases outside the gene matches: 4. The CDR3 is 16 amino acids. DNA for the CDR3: TGTGCCAGCAGCACCGGACTAGCGACGAACACCGGGGAGCTGTTTTTT. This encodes CASSTGLATNTGELFF.

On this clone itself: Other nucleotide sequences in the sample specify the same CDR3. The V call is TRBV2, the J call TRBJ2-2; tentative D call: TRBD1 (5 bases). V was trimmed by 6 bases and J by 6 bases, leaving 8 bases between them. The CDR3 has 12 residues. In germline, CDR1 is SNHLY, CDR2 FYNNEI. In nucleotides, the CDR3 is TGTGCCAGCAGCAGGGATTCCGGGGAGCTGTTTTTT. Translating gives CASSRDSGELFF.

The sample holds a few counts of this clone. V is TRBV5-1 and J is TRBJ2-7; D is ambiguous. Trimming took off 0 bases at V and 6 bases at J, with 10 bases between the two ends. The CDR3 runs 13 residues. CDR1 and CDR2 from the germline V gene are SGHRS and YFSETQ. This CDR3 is CASSLAAASEQYF. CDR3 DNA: TGCGCCAGCAGCTTGGCCGCGGCATCCGAGCAGTACTTC.

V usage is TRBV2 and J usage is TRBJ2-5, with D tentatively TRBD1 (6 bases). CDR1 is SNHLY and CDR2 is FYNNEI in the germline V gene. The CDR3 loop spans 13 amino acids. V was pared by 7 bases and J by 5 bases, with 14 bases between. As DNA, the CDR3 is TGTGCCAGCAACCTCCAGGGGTGGGAGACCCAGTACTTC. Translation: CASNLQGWETQYF.

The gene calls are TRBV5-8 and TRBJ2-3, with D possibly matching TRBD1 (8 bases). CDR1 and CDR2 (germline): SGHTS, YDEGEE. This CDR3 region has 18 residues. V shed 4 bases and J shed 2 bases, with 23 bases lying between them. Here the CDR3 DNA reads TGTGCCAGCAGCCCGAGGGGGGGGACAGGCCGTACCACAGATACGCAGTATTTT. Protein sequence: CASSPRGGTGRTTDTQYF.

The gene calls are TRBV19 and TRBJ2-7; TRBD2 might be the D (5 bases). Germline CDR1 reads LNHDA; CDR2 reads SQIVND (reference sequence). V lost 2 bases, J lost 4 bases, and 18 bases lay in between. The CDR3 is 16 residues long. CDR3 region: CASSIQGTPPGYEQYF. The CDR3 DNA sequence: TGTGCCAGTAGTATACAAGGTACCCCGCCGGGATACGAGCAGTACTTC.

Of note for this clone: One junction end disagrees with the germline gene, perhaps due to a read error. The CDR3 loop is CASSLAPDRGPNEQFF. The CDR3 region has the DNA TGTGCTAGCAGCTTAGCTCCAGACAGGGGGCCGAATGAGCAGTTCTTC. The gene calls are TRBV7-7 and TRBJ2-1; TRBD1 agrees at 10 bases. Germline loops: CDR1 SSHAT, CDR2 FNYEAQ (reference sequence). This CDR3 is 16 amino acids long.

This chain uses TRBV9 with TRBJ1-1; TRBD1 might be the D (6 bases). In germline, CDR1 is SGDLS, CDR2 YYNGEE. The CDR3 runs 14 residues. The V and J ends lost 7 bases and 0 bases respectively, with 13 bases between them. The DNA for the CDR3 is TGTGCCAGCCCCAGGGGATCGATGAACACTGAAGCTTTCTTT. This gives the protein CASPRGSMNTEAFF.

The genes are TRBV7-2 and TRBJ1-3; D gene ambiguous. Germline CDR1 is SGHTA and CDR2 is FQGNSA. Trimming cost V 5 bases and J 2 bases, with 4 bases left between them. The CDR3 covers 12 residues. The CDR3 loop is CASSPAGNTIYF. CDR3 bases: TGTGCCAGCAGCCCCGCTGGAAACACCATATATTTT.

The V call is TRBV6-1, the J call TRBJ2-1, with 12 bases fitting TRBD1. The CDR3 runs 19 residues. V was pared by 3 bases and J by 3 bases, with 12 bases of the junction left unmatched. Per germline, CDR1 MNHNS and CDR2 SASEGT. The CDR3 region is CASSDNQPGQGARYNEQFF. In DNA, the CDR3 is TGTGCCAGCAGTGATAACCAACCGGGACAGGGGGCGCGCTACAATGAGCAGTTCTTC.

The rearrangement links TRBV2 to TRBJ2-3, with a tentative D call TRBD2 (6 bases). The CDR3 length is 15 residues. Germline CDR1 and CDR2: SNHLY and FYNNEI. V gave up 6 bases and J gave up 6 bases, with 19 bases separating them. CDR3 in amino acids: CASRAPGLREDTQYF. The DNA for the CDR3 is TGTGCCAGCAGAGCCCCGGGACTTCGGGAGGATACGCAGTATTTT.

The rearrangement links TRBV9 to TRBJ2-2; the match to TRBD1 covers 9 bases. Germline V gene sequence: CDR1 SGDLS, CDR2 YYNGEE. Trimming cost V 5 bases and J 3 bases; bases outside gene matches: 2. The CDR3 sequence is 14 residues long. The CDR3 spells CASRGTGYTGELFF. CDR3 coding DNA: TGTGCCAGCAGGGGGACAGGGTACACCGGGGAGCTGTTTTTT.

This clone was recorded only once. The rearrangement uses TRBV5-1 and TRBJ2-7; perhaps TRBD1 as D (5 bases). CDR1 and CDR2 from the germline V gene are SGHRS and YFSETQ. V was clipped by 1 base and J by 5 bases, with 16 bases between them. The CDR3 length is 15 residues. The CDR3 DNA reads TGCGCCAGCAGCTTGAACGGCCAGGGAAAAAACGAGCAGTACTTC. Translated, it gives CASSLNGQGKNEQYF.

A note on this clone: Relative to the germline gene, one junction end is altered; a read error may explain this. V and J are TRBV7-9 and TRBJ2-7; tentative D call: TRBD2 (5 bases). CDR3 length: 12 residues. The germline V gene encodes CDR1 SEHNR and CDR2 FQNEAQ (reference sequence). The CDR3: CSSSRGDYEQYF. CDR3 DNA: TGTTCCAGCAGCCGGGGAGACTACGAGCAGTACTTC.

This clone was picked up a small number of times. The CDR3 here is CASTLQGVANSPLHF. The CDR3 DNA sequence: TGTGCCAGCACCCTACAGGGGGTAGCAAATTCACCCCTCCACTTT. The chain recombines TRBV2 with TRBJ1-6, with 8 nucleotides matching TRBD1. With 7 bases clipped from V and 7 bases from J, the junction kept 9 bases outside the gene matches. The CDR3 is made up of 15 amino acids. Per germline, CDR1 SNHLY and CDR2 FYNNEI.